These 28 T cell receptor beta chains originate from one sample sequenced in a study of blood T cells in healthy people across ages. A second roughly 6 to 12 cycle PCR used barcoded and J-beta primers. TCRdb re-called the 5' RACE reads with MiXCR, one entry per CDR3 protein. Here the sample spans about 1.6 million distinct CDR3 sequences, about 32% being singletons. The sample was blood. Receptor source: a woman in her twenties or thirties in good health.

V and J are TRBV5-6 and TRBJ2-1; D gene ambiguous. The CDR3 contains 13 residues. Germline CDR1 reads SGHDT; CDR2 reads YYEEEE. The V end lost 2 bases, the J end lost 6 bases, and 9 bases lay between the germline ends. CDR3 loop: CASSLITANEQFF. CDR3 nucleotide sequence: TGTGCCAGCAGCTTAATCACCGCCAATGAGCAGTTCTTC.

Notes on this clonotype: The junction departs from the called germline gene at one end, perhaps through a read error. The CDR3 region is CTSSPATDTQYF. CDR3 coding DNA: TGTACCAGCAGCCCAGCTACAGATACGCAGTATTTT. V usage is TRBV6-6 and J usage is TRBJ2-3; D is unresolved. Germline V gene data show CDR1 as MNHNY and CDR2 as SVGAGI (reference sequence). The CDR3 spans 12 residues.

This clonotype was observed a handful of times. CDR3 coding DNA: TGTGCCAGCAGGCCCGGGACAGGGCTTCTCAATGAGCAGTTCTTC. Translated, it gives CASRPGTGLLNEQFF. The chain employs TRBV6-6 and TRBJ2-1; 9 bases map to TRBD1. This CDR3 has 15 amino acids. Germline assignment: CDR1 MNHNY and CDR2 SVGAGI (reference sequence). V gave up 6 bases and J gave up 6 bases; unmatched junction bases: 9.

Concerning this clonotype: This could be a read error, since a much larger clone is one nucleotide away. V and J are TRBV29-1 and TRBJ2-1; no firm D call. The V end lost 6 bases, the J end lost 0 bases, and 18 bases lay between the germline ends. Germline loops: CDR1 SQVTM, CDR2 ANQGSEA. This CDR3 contains 16 residues. The CDR3 sequence is CSVISGEPSSYNEQFF. CDR3 coding DNA: TGCAGCGTCATTAGTGGAGAGCCGAGCTCCTACAATGAGCAGTTCTTC.

This chain uses TRBV20-1 with TRBJ2-1, with 7 bases identical to TRBD2. J lost 2 bases, V lost 2 bases, and 3 bases had no gene match. CDR1 is DFQATT and CDR2 is SNEGSKA in the germline V gene (reference sequence). The CDR3 spans 14 residues. CDR3 sequence reads: CSARPSGPYNEQFF. The CDR3 nucleotides are TGCAGTGCTAGACCTAGCGGCCCCTACAATGAGCAGTTCTTC.

This clonotype was recorded many times. V gene TRBV29-1 combines with J gene TRBJ2-7; possible D gene TRBD1, 5 bases. CDR3 size: 11 residues. The germline CDR1 and CDR2 sequences are SQVTM and ANQGSEA. Trimming took 6 bases from V and 0 from J, leaving 6 bases between them. The CDR3 DNA follows: TGCAGCGTAGGGGACTCCTACGAGCAGTACTTC. Its protein is CSVGDSYEQYF.

This sequence joins TRBV24-1 and TRBJ1-2; TRBD1 agrees at 7 bases. The V segment lost 4 bases and the J segment 4 bases; nucleotides outside the gene matches: 8. This CDR3 has 15 amino acids. CDR1 KGHDR and CDR2 SFDVKD come from the germline V gene. In nucleotides, the CDR3 is TGTGCCACCAGTGACCGCAGACAGGGTACCTATGGCTACACCTTC. Translation: CATSDRRQGTYGYTF.

This clonotype was seen many times. V is TRBV2 and J is TRBJ2-3, with 7 bases aligning to TRBD2. The V gene end was trimmed by 8 bases and the J gene end by 6 bases; junction bases not matched to a gene: 5. The CDR3 length is 12 residues. Germline V gene lookup returns CDR1 SNHLY and CDR2 FYNNEI. The CDR3 bases are TGTGCCAGCGAGGCTAGCGGCGATACGCAGTATTTT. Encoded protein: CASEASGDTQYF.

The chain employs TRBV6-6 and TRBJ2-7; D may be TRBD2 (6 bases). The CDR3 is made up of 15 amino acids. Trimming removed 2 bases from V and 7 bases from J, with 18 bases in between. Germline lookup yields CDR1 MNHNY and CDR2 SVGAGI (reference sequence). Written as DNA, the CDR3 is TGTGCCAGCAGTTACCCTACTAGCCCCGGACGGGAGCAGTACTTC. This sequence encodes CASSYPTSPGREQYF.

CDR3: CASSQERLRGTEAFF. The DNA of the CDR3 is TGTGCCAGCAGCCAAGAAAGACTCAGGGGCACTGAAGCTTTCTTT. V is TRBV3-1 and J is TRBJ1-1; tentatively, D is TRBD1 (6 bases). V lost 0 bases and J lost 4, with 12 bases in between. The CDR3 has 15 amino acids. Germline CDR1 is LGHDT and CDR2 is YNNKEL (reference sequence).

This clonotype was seen more than once but under ten times. This rearrangement joins TRBV10-3 to TRBJ1-6; 8 bases are a match to TRBD1. CDR1 is ENHRY and CDR2 is SYGVKD in the germline V gene. The CDR3 contains 16 residues. J was trimmed by 8 bases and V by 3 bases; bases with no gene match: 9. Here the CDR3 reads CAISDQTGVTYSPLHF. The CDR3 DNA reads TGTGCCATCAGTGACCAGACAGGGGTCACTTATTCACCCCTCCACTTT.

The J gene is TRBJ2-7, the V gene TRBV6-6; 7 nucleotides align to TRBD1. CDR1 MNHNY and CDR2 SVGAGI come from the germline V gene (reference sequence). The CDR3 contains 14 residues. The V and J ends lost 6 bases and 2 bases, in that order; junction bases with no gene match: 7. CDR3 bases: TGTGCCAGCAGGGGGACAGAGGGGACCTACGAGCAGTACTTC. It is translated as CASRGTEGTYEQYF.

The chain couples TRBV6-1 to TRBJ2-1; TRBD2 agrees at 8 bases. Per the germline V gene, CDR1 is MNHNS and CDR2 is SASEGT. The V and J ends lost 4 bases and 4 bases, in that order; junction bases with no gene match: 9. This CDR3 is 16 amino acids long. In DNA form, the CDR3 reads TGTGCCAGCAGTGGGACATTTAGCGGGAAGTACAATGAGCAGTTCTTC. This gives the protein CASSGTFSGKYNEQFF.

This clonotype turned up a few times. This chain connects TRBV28 to TRBJ2-7; 11 positions match TRBD1. The CDR3 is 16 residues long. Germline V CDR1 and CDR2: MDHEN, SYDVKM. The trim removed 2 bases at V and 5 bases at J, leaving 8 bases unmatched. CDR3 in amino acids: CASSLRIGQGAHEQYF. CDR3 nucleotides: TGTGCCAGCAGTTTAAGGATCGGACAGGGGGCCCACGAGCAGTACTTC. Variable domain in full (rest from reference TRBV28 and TRBJ2-7): DVKVTQSSRYLVKRTGEKVFLECVQDMDHENMFWYRQDPGLGLRLIYFSYDVKMKEKGDIPEGYSVSREKKERFSLILESASTNQTSMYLCASSLRIGQGAHEQYFGPGTRLTVT.

This clonotype was observed a handful of times. This rearrangement joins TRBV6-5 to TRBJ2-1; TRBD2 matches 11 bases. The CDR3 is made up of 17 amino acids. Germline V CDR1 and CDR2: MNHEY, SVGAGI. The ends lost 4 bases at V and 2 bases at J; junction bases unmatched: 7. The DNA of the CDR3 is TGTGCCAGCAGTTCCACCGGGACTAGCGGCCCCTACAATGAGCAGTTCTTC. Translation: CASSSTGTSGPYNEQFF.

This clonotype was counted between two and nine times. This chain uses TRBV20-1 with TRBJ2-7; D uncertain. V lost 7 bases and J lost 0, with 16 bases in between. Germline loops: CDR1 DFQATT, CDR2 SNEGSKA (reference sequence). This CDR3 region has 14 residues. CDR3 in DNA: TGCAGTGGCAGCCTCTTATCCAACTCCTACGAGCAGTACTTC. It yields the protein CSGSLLSNSYEQYF.

The chain carries TRBV20-1 and TRBJ1-2; 9 bases align to TRBD1. V lost 5 bases, J lost 6 bases, and 10 bases stayed unmatched. This CDR3 has 14 residues. Germline CDR1 reads DFQATT; CDR2 reads SNEGSKA (reference sequence). DNA for the CDR3: TGCAGTGCTCGACGAGGACAGGGGTTTGATGGCTACACCTTC. Residues: CSARRGQGFDGYTF.

This clonotype was detected a few times. The rearrangement uses TRBV7-9 and TRBJ2-3, with D tentatively TRBD2 (6 bases). CDR3 length: 13 residues. Germline CDR1 reads SEHNR; CDR2 reads FQNEAQ (reference sequence). V was clipped by 3 bases and J by 4 bases, with 8 bases between them. CDR3 sequence (DNA): TGTGCCAGCAGCTTTACGGGGGCAGATACGCAGTATTTT. This sequence encodes CASSFTGADTQYF.

There are a few counts of this clonotype. The CDR3 here is CASSLGVVHADTQYF. Written as DNA, the CDR3 is TGCGCCAGCAGCTTGGGGGTGGTCCATGCAGATACGCAGTATTTT. The J gene is TRBJ2-3, the V gene TRBV5-1; D is unclear. The CDR3 has 15 amino acids. The V gene lost 0 bases and the J gene lost 4 bases, with 12 bases spanning the gap. Looked up from germline, CDR1 is SGHRS and CDR2 is YFSETQ.

This clonotype was counted a few times. V and J are TRBV7-2 and TRBJ2-5; 13 nucleotides match TRBD2. The junction had 12 bases not matched to a gene; V was cut back by 1 base and J by 7 bases. Germline V gene sequence: CDR1 SGHTA, CDR2 FQGNSA. The CDR3 is made up of 18 amino acids. Here the CDR3 reads CASSLDRGTSGVQRTQYF. The CDR3 nucleotides read TGTGCCAGCAGCTTAGACCGGGGGACTAGCGGGGTTCAGCGGACCCAGTACTTC.

This clonotype was picked up a small number of times. The chain couples TRBV18 to TRBJ2-1; 8 nucleotides line up with TRBD2. The junction had 5 bases not matched to a gene; V was cut back by 3 bases and J by 4 bases. The length of the CDR3 is 15 residues. The V gene's germline CDR1 is KGHSH and CDR2 LQKENI. The CDR3 sequence: CASSPTLADYNEQFF. The CDR3 region has the DNA TGTGCCAGCTCACCGACACTAGCGGATTACAATGAGCAGTTCTTC.

This clonotype was seen a few times. This rearrangement joins TRBV4-1 to TRBJ2-2; D is uncertain. V was trimmed by 2 bases and J by 0 bases, leaving 10 bases between them. This CDR3 contains 16 residues. Germline V gene lookup returns CDR1 MGHRA and CDR2 YSYEKL. Here the CDR3 reads CASSQSVFPNTGELFF. The DNA of the CDR3 is TGCGCCAGCAGCCAATCCGTTTTTCCGAACACCGGGGAGCTGTTTTTT.

This chain links TRBV18 with TRBJ1-1, with TRBD1 as a possible D gene (5 bases). CDR1 and CDR2 (germline): KGHSH, LQKENI. The CDR3 is made up of 17 amino acids. V shed 3 bases and J shed 3 bases, with 20 bases lying between them. CDR3 in DNA: TGTGCCAGCTCACCCCCAACACCCCAGGGAATCGACACTGAAGCTTTCTTT. It translates to CASSPPTPQGIDTEAFF.

Turning to this clonotype: The junction does not match germline at one end; this may be a read error. The CDR3 nucleotides are TGTGTCAGCAGCTTCACCGCGCAGGGCAATGAGCAGTTCTTC. It is translated as CVSSFTAQGNEQFF. The chain uses TRBV7-9 and TRBJ2-1, with D possibly being TRBD1 (5 bases). Per the germline V gene, CDR1 is SEHNR and CDR2 is FQNEAQ (reference sequence). CDR3 size: 14 residues.

This clonotype has just a few counts. The genes are TRBV6-2 or TRBV6-3 and TRBJ1-2, with D possibly being TRBD1 (6 bases). This CDR3 has 11 amino acids. Looked up from germline, CDR1 is MNHEY and CDR2 is SVGEGT. V was shortened by 6 bases and J by 8 bases, with 10 bases between the two germline ends. Here the CDR3 DNA reads TGTGCCAGCAGCAGGGGCAAGGGCTACACCTTC. This codes for CASSRGKGYTF.

V and J are TRBV6-1 and TRBJ2-5; either TRBD1 or TRBD2 may fit D (6 bases each). This CDR3 is built from 15 residues. V dropped 3 bases and J dropped 11 bases, with 22 bases sitting between them. Germline V lookup: CDR1 MNHNS, CDR2 SASEGT. The CDR3 bases are TGTGCCAGCAGTGATCGCGGGACACCCCTTGTAGGGCAGTACTTC. It translates to CASSDRGTPLVGQYF.

J is TRBJ2-7 and V is TRBV4-2; D may be TRBD2 (6 bases). Germline CDR1 LGHNA, CDR2 YNFKEQ. There are 16 residues in the CDR3. The V end lost 0 bases, the J end lost 3 bases, and 15 bases lay between the germline ends. The CDR3 sequence is CASSQEVSRGNYEQYF. Here the CDR3 DNA reads TGTGCCAGCAGCCAAGAGGTTAGTCGCGGGAACTACGAGCAGTACTTC.

The gene calls are TRBV15 and TRBJ2-7; the match to TRBD2 covers 9 bases. Germline V gene data show CDR1 as LNHNV and CDR2 as YYDKDF (reference sequence). CDR3 length: 16 amino acids. J was trimmed by 4 bases and V by 0 bases; bases with no gene match: 7. The CDR3 DNA reads as TGTGCCACCAGCAGAGAAGTTGTAGCGGGAGCTTACGAGCAGTACTTC. Translation gives CATSREVVAGAYEQYF.